These T cell receptor beta chains were read from a single sample in a study of blood T cell repertoires in COVID-19. Sequenced by immunoSEQ multiplex PCR; TCRdb stores in-frame clones only, minus some. This sample has some 200,000 clones, with 85% to 90% found just once. The sequenced material came from peripheral blood. These receptor sequences come from a man aged 35-49 years with active or convalescent COVID-19. Each CDR3 is given with its conserved first and last residue. Each record gives: D gene, J gene, clone size, V gene, CDR3 protein, CDR3 DNA. The D gene is left open where the match is weak. Clone size is not always given. Where it is, it says once, few, many or a class for expanded clones.

D gene: .; J gene: TRBJ2-7; clone size: .; V gene: TRBV7-9; CDR3 protein: CASSSAGDYEQYF; CDR3 DNA: TGTGCCAGCAGCTCCGCAGGGGACTACGAGCAGTACTTC
D gene: .; J gene: TRBJ2-4; clone size: .; V gene: TRBV19; CDR3 protein: CASSIGGNIQYF; CDR3 DNA: TGTGCCAGTAGTATAGGAGGAAACATTCAGTACTTC
D gene: TRBD1; J gene: TRBJ2-2; clone size: .; V gene: TRBV6-5; CDR3 protein: CASSITGVNGELFF; CDR3 DNA: TGTGCCAGCAGCATAACAGGGGTGAACGGGGAGCTGTTTTTT
D gene: .; J gene: TRBJ2-7; clone size: .; V gene: TRBV2; CDR3 protein: CASRDILRGREQYF; CDR3 DNA: TGTGCCAGCAGGGATATCCTCAGGGGGAGGGAGCAGTACTTC
D gene: TRBD1; J gene: TRBJ2-1; clone size: once; V gene: TRBV7-2; CDR3 protein: CASSLDRGVFNEQFF; CDR3 DNA: TGTGCCAGCAGCTTAGACAGGGGGGTTTTCAATGAGCAGTTCTTC
D gene: .; J gene: TRBJ2-7; clone size: once; V gene: TRBV19; CDR3 protein: CASSSQGNSYEQYF; CDR3 DNA: TGTGCCAGTAGTTCCCAGGGTAATTCCTACGAGCAGTACTTC
D gene: TRBD2; J gene: TRBJ2-3; clone size: .; V gene: TRBV7-9; CDR3 protein: CASSLPLSGGSTDTQYF; CDR3 DNA: TGTGCCAGCAGCTTACCCCTCAGCGGGGGGTCCACAGATACGCAGTATTTT
D gene: .; J gene: TRBJ1-2; clone size: .; V gene: TRBV5-4; CDR3 protein: CASSRVGGGYTF; CDR3 DNA: TGTGCCAGCAGCCGGGTCGGGGGAGGCTACACCTTC
D gene: .; J gene: TRBJ1-2; clone size: few; V gene: TRBV9; CDR3 protein: CASRGTGWEWGYTF; CDR3 DNA: TGTGCCAGCAGGGGAACAGGGTGGGAATGGGGCTACACCTTC
D gene: .; J gene: TRBJ2-1; clone size: .; V gene: TRBV5-1; CDR3 protein: CASKQSSYNEQFF; CDR3 DNA: TGCGCCAGCAAACAGAGCTCCTACAATGAGCAGTTCTTC
D gene: TRBD1; J gene: TRBJ2-5; clone size: .; V gene: TRBV11-1; CDR3 protein: CASRQPGQPQETQYF; CDR3 DNA: TGTGCCAGCAGGCAACCGGGACAGCCTCAAGAGACCCAGTACTTC
D gene: TRBD2; J gene: TRBJ2-1; clone size: .; V gene: TRBV7-2; CDR3 protein: CASSSDGGTYNEQFF; CDR3 DNA: TGTGCCAGCAGCTCTGACGGGGGGACCTACAATGAGCAGTTCTTC
D gene: TRBD2; J gene: TRBJ2-2; clone size: .; V gene: TRBV4-2; CDR3 protein: CASSHSGGATGELFF; CDR3 DNA: TGTGCCAGCAGCCACAGCGGGGGGGCGACCGGGGAGCTGTTTTTT
D gene: TRBD1; J gene: TRBJ2-2; clone size: .; V gene: TRBV28; CDR3 protein: CASRTGTGAPGELFF; CDR3 DNA: TGTGCCAGCAGAACCGGGACAGGGGCCCCCGGGGAGCTGTTTTTT
D gene: TRBD2; J gene: TRBJ2-7; clone size: few; V gene: TRBV30; CDR3 protein: CAWSVGGGAYEQYF; CDR3 DNA: TGTGCCTGGAGTGTTGGCGGGGGGGCCTACGAGCAGTACTTC
D gene: .; J gene: TRBJ1-2; clone size: .; V gene: TRBV15; CDR3 protein: CATSRGTGRDSNYGYTF; CDR3 DNA: TGTGCCACCAGCAGAGGAACAGGGAGGGATTCTAACTATGGCTACACCTTC
D gene: TRBD2; J gene: TRBJ2-1; clone size: .; V gene: TRBV3-1/TRBV3-2; CDR3 protein: CASSQAGGNEQFF; CDR3 DNA: TGTGCCAGCAGCCAAGCGGGGGGAAATGAGCAGTTCTTC
D gene: TRBD2; J gene: TRBJ2-2; clone size: .; V gene: TRBV10-3; CDR3 protein: CAITQTSGGAIGELFF; CDR3 DNA: TGTGCCATCACTCAGACTAGCGGGGGGGCCATCGGGGAGCTGTTTTTT
D gene: TRBD1; J gene: TRBJ2-3; clone size: .; V gene: TRBV9; CDR3 protein: CASSSWTGADTQYF; CDR3 DNA: TGTGCCAGCAGCTCCTGGACAGGGGCAGATACGCAGTATTTT
D gene: TRBD1; J gene: TRBJ2-2; clone size: once; V gene: TRBV28; CDR3 protein: CASSSTGVTGELFF; CDR3 DNA: TGTGCCAGCAGCTCCACAGGGGTCACCGGGGAGCTGTTTTTT
D gene: .; J gene: TRBJ2-3; clone size: .; V gene: TRBV10-3; CDR3 protein: CAISGRAEDTQYF; CDR3 DNA: TGTGCCATCAGTGGCAGGGCGGAGGATACGCAGTATTTT
D gene: TRBD1; J gene: TRBJ1-2; clone size: once; V gene: TRBV2; CDR3 protein: CASSVTGGVDGYTF; CDR3 DNA: TGTGCCAGCAGTGTTACAGGGGGCGTCGATGGCTACACCTTC
D gene: .; J gene: TRBJ2-7; clone size: .; V gene: TRBV11-2; CDR3 protein: CASSPTGTGAYEQYF; CDR3 DNA: TGTGCCAGCAGCCCCACCGGGACGGGGGCCTACGAGCAGTACTTC
D gene: TRBD2; J gene: TRBJ2-5; clone size: .; V gene: TRBV7-2; CDR3 protein: CASSFLGTSGGAPGETQYF; CDR3 DNA: TGTGCCAGCAGCTTCCTAGGGACTAGCGGGGGGGCCCCGGGAGAGACCCAGTACTTC
D gene: TRBD1; J gene: TRBJ1-4; clone size: .; V gene: TRBV4-1; CDR3 protein: CASSLVPGQNGEKLFF; CDR3 DNA: TGCGCCAGCAGCCTTGTACCGGGACAGAACGGTGAAAAACTGTTTTTT
D gene: TRBD1; J gene: TRBJ1-6; clone size: once; V gene: TRBV5-6; CDR3 protein: CASSLARDRMNSPLHF; CDR3 DNA: TGTGCCAGCAGCTTGGCTCGGGACAGGATGAATTCACCCCTCCACTTT
D gene: .; J gene: TRBJ2-3; clone size: .; V gene: TRBV2; CDR3 protein: CASGTGVGDTQYF; CDR3 DNA: TGTGCCAGCGGGACGGGGGTCGGGGATACGCAGTATTTT
D gene: .; J gene: TRBJ1-2; clone size: .; V gene: TRBV4-3; CDR3 protein: CASSQIAGRNTYGYTF; CDR3 DNA: TGCGCCAGCAGCCAGATCGCGGGACGGAACACCTATGGCTACACCTTC
D gene: TRBD1; J gene: TRBJ1-6; clone size: few; V gene: TRBV7-8; CDR3 protein: CASSSVGQGGSSPLHF; CDR3 DNA: TGTGCCAGCAGCTCCGTTGGACAGGGAGGATCTTCACCCCTCCACTTT
D gene: .; J gene: TRBJ1-5; clone size: .; V gene: TRBV27; CDR3 protein: CASSMWKGGGQPQHF; CDR3 DNA: TGTGCCAGCAGTATGTGGAAGGGAGGGGGTCAGCCCCAGCATTTT
D gene: .; J gene: TRBJ1-2; clone size: .; V gene: TRBV9; CDR3 protein: CASSLDSSGVMEYGYTF; CDR3 DNA: TGTGCCAGCAGCCTCGACAGTTCGGGCGTGATGGAGTATGGCTACACCTTC
D gene: .; J gene: TRBJ2-1; clone size: once; V gene: TRBV14; CDR3 protein: CASSYTGVAGNEQFF; CDR3 DNA: TGTGCCAGCAGCTATACGGGGGTGGCAGGCAATGAGCAGTTCTTC
D gene: TRBD1; J gene: TRBJ1-2; clone size: .; V gene: TRBV6-5; CDR3 protein: CATRTGGAGGYTF; CDR3 DNA: TGTGCCACACGAACAGGGGGCGCAGGTGGCTACACCTTC
D gene: .; J gene: TRBJ2-7; clone size: .; V gene: TRBV19; CDR3 protein: CASSIRRESYEQYF; CDR3 DNA: TGTGCCAGTAGTATTCGTCGGGAGTCCTACGAGCAGTACTTC
D gene: .; J gene: TRBJ2-1; clone size: .; V gene: TRBV2; CDR3 protein: CASSEDSSSYNEQFF; CDR3 DNA: TGTGCCAGCAGTGAAGACAGTAGCTCCTACAATGAGCAGTTCTTC
D gene: .; J gene: TRBJ1-3; clone size: few; V gene: TRBV2; CDR3 protein: CASSRGFPGNTIYF; CDR3 DNA: TGTGCCAGCAGTAGAGGATTCCCTGGAAACACCATATATTTT
D gene: .; J gene: TRBJ1-5; clone size: .; V gene: TRBV6-2/TRBV6-3; CDR3 protein: CASSSTAMGNQPQHF; CDR3 DNA: TGTGCCAGCAGTTCCACAGCTATGGGCAATCAGCCCCAGCATTTT